Following are 32 T cell receptor beta chains from one sample sequenced in a study of siplizumab effects on memory and regulatory T cells. Generated by immunoSEQ multiplex PCR, the TCRdb table keeps only in-frame clones and is missing some. The table shows about 72,000 clones, with 91% occurring only once. Sequenced material: CD8+ T cells sorted from blood. These TCRs come from a human donor in good health.

The chain employs TRBV4-1 and TRBJ2-3; 8 nucleotides line up with TRBD2. Germline lookup yields CDR1 MGHRA and CDR2 YSYEKL. Trimming took 3 bases from V and 1 from J; bases not matched to a gene: 9. The CDR3 runs to 17 residues. CDR3 sequence: CASSHLPGGGGTDTQYF. CDR3 DNA: TGCGCCAGCAGCCACCTACCGGGGGGGGGCGGCACAGATACGCAGTATTTT.

This chain's CDR3 is CSVTSRGGFEDEAFF. The DNA for the CDR3 is TGCAGCGTGACCTCCCGGGGGGGTTTTGAGGATGAAGCTTTCTTT. The V gene is TRBV29-1, the J gene TRBJ1-1; D possibly corresponds to TRBD1 (5 bases). With 6 bases removed from V and 7 bases from J, the gap between germline ends came to 24 bases. This CDR3 contains 15 residues. Germline V gene data show CDR1 as SQVTM and CDR2 as ANQGSEA. Using reference TRBV29-1 and TRBJ1-1 for the parts outside the CDR3, the full variable domain is SAVISQKPSRDICQRGTSLTIQCQVDSQVTMMFWYRQQPGQSLTLIATANQGSEATYESGFVIDKFPISRPNLTFSTLTVSNMSPEDSSIYLCSVTSRGGFEDEAFFGQGTRLTVV.

The J gene is TRBJ2-7, the V gene TRBV27; TRBD2 agrees at 8 bases. CDR3 size: 16 residues. V lost 0 bases, J lost 2 bases, and 6 bases stayed unmatched. CDR1 and CDR2 from the germline V gene are MNHEY and SMNVEV (reference sequence). CDR3 bases: TGTGCCAGCAGTTTATCGGGAATAGCGGGGACCTACGAGCAGTACTTC. It is translated as CASSLSGIAGTYEQYF.

The rearrangement uses TRBV9 and TRBJ1-2; D remains unclear. The length of the CDR3 is 13 residues. V was cut by 0 bases and J by 6 bases, with 9 bases left in between. Germline V gives CDR1 SGDLS, CDR2 YYNGEE. CDR3: CASSVVPEDGYTF. CDR3 nucleotides: TGTGCCAGCAGCGTAGTCCCGGAAGATGGCTACACCTTC.

The J gene is TRBJ2-3, the V gene TRBV7-2; 13 positions match TRBD2. Germline-derived CDR1 and CDR2 are SGHTA and FQGNSA. V lost 5 bases and J lost 2; bases outside the gene matches: 4. The CDR3 has 16 residues. The CDR3 DNA sequence: TGTGCCAGCAGCGTACTAGCGGGGGGGTACACAGATACGCAGTATTTT. Its translation is CASSVLAGGYTDTQYF.

The V gene is TRBV27, the J gene TRBJ2-3, with 10 nucleotides matching TRBD2. The CDR3 is 17 amino acids. Trimming took 5 bases from V and 6 from J; bases not matched to a gene: 14. Germline V CDR1 and CDR2: MNHEY, SMNVEV (reference sequence). The CDR3 nucleotides are TGTGCCAGCAGTGGTTTGAGGCTAGCGGGAGTAGGTGATACGCAGTATTTT. The encoded protein is CASSGLRLAGVGDTQYF.

V usage is TRBV6-6 and J usage is TRBJ2-5; D not resolved. V lost 6 bases, J lost 4 bases, and 9 bases lay in between. CDR1 MNHNY and CDR2 SVGAGI come from the germline V gene (reference sequence). The CDR3 length is 12 residues. The CDR3 is CASSPIGETQYF. The CDR3 DNA sequence: TGTGCCAGCAGCCCTATCGGAGAGACCCAGTACTTC.

This chain joins TRBV30 and TRBJ2-1; D gene unclear. This CDR3 spans 13 amino acids. The V and J ends lost 0 bases and 9 bases respectively, with 12 bases between them. Germline V gives CDR1 GTSNPN, CDR2 SVGIG (reference sequence). CDR3 coding DNA: TGTGCCTGGAGTGTACATCAAGTCGGTGAGCAGTTCTTC. Protein: CAWSVHQVGEQFF.

This clone was observed once. The V call is TRBV7-6, the J call TRBJ2-7; D may be TRBD2 (5 bases). Trimming removed 3 bases at V and 0 bases at J, with 12 bases between. The CDR3 extends over 15 amino acids. Germline V CDR1 and CDR2: SGHVS, FNYEAQ. The CDR3 here is CASSFNSGSSYEQYF. The CDR3 coding sequence is TGTGCCAGCAGCTTTAACAGCGGCAGCTCCTACGAGCAGTACTTC.

The chain joins TRBV5-1 to TRBJ2-1; D unclear. Trimming removed 4 bases at V and 0 bases at J, with 14 bases between. The CDR3 runs to 16 residues. In germline, CDR1 is SGHRS, CDR2 YFSETQ. The CDR3 DNA reads as TGCGCCAGCAGCCGCAGCAGGATCAGCTCCTACAATGAGCAGTTCTTC. This encodes CASSRSRISSYNEQFF.

Comments on this clone: At one end, the junction sequence differs from germline, possibly due to a read error. This chain uses TRBV7-7 with TRBJ1-1, with D perhaps TRBD1 (5 bases). The germline CDR1 and CDR2 sequences are SSHAT and FNYEAQ (reference sequence). The CDR3 length is 14 residues. CDR3: CASKPIRDPRTAFF. CDR3 DNA sequence: TGTGCTAGCAAGCCTATCAGGGACCCTAGGACAGCTTTCTTT.

This clone was observed once. The chain links TRBV14 to TRBJ2-3; no reliable D call. CDR3 length equals 15 residues. The germline gives CDR1 SGHDN, CDR2 FVKESK. V shed 0 bases and J shed 6 bases, with 13 bases lying between them. The CDR3 region has the DNA TGTGCCAGCAGCCAAGATCTGCTGTTGGGGGATACGCAGTATTTT. Translation gives CASSQDLLLGDTQYF.

This clone was seen once. This chain uses TRBV7-6 with TRBJ2-3; 10 bases are shared with TRBD2. The CDR3 consists of 16 residues. The V gene's germline CDR1 is SGHVS and CDR2 FNYEAQ. The V and J ends lost 1 base and 5 bases, in that order; junction bases with no gene match: 6. CDR3 loop: CASSLEALAGEDTQYF. Here the CDR3 DNA reads TGTGCCAGCAGCTTAGAGGCCCTAGCGGGGGAAGATACGCAGTATTTT. The full variable domain, with the rest looked up from reference TRBV7-6 and TRBJ2-3, is GAGVSQSPRYKVTKRGQDVALRCDPISGHVSLYWYRQALGQGPEFLTYFNYEAQQDKSGLPNDRFSAERPEGSISTLTIQRTEQRDSAMYRCASSLEALAGEDTQYFGPGTRLTVL.

This rearrangement joins TRBV6-5 to TRBJ2-7, with a possible D match to TRBD1 (5 bases). Germline V gene sequence: CDR1 MNHEY, CDR2 SVGAGI. Trimming stripped 7 bases from V and 3 bases from J, with 10 bases between. The CDR3 is 12 residues long. CDR3: CASTLGLYEQYF. CDR3 nucleotides: TGTGCCAGCACCTTGGGGCTCTACGAGCAGTACTTC.

The V and J genes are TRBV6-4 and TRBJ1-1, with D hard to call. CDR1 MRHNA and CDR2 SNTAGT come from the germline V gene. This CDR3 region has 12 residues. Between the trimmed V and J ends, which lost 0 bases and 8 bases, there was a span of 7 bases. CDR3 amino acids: CASSDSDGEAFF. CDR3 nucleotides: TGTGCCAGCAGTGACTCAGACGGAGAAGCTTTCTTT.

The chain couples TRBV5-6 to TRBJ2-1, with TRBD2 matching over 11 bases. With V trimmed by 3 bases and J by 6 bases, 5 bases remained unmatched. The CDR3 is 15 amino acids. The germline gives CDR1 SGHDT, CDR2 YYEEEE. CDR3 sequence (DNA): TGTGCCAGCAGCTCCCGACTAGCGGGAATCAATGAGCAGTTCTTC. Encoded protein: CASSSRLAGINEQFF.

About this clone itself: At one end, the junction sequence differs from germline, possibly due to a read error. The J gene is TRBJ2-3, the V gene TRBV7-7; D is possibly TRBD1 (6 bases). Germline CDR1 and CDR2: SSHAT and FNYEAQ (reference sequence). This CDR3 contains 15 residues. In DNA, the CDR3 is TGTGCTAGCAGCCCAGGACAGATCAATGGGGATACGCAGTATTTT. Amino acid sequence: CASSPGQINGDTQYF.

The chain is built from TRBV13 and TRBJ2-1, with D perhaps matching TRBD2 (6 bases). Germline CDR1 PRHDT, CDR2 FYEKMQ (reference sequence). V lost 2 bases and J 9 bases, leaving 20 bases between the germline ends. The CDR3 is made up of 16 amino acids. The CDR3 loop is CASSLTLAAGGSEQFF. As DNA, the CDR3 is TGTGCCAGCAGCTTAACATTAGCGGCTGGGGGAAGTGAGCAGTTCTTC. The variable domain in full, completed from reference TRBV13 and TRBJ2-1, reads AAGVIQSPRHLIKEKRETATLKCYPIPRHDTVYWYQQGPGQDPQFLISFYEKMQSDKGSIPDRFSAQQFSDYHSELNMSSLELGDSALYFCASSLTLAAGGSEQFFGPGTRLTVL.

J is TRBJ2-7 and V is TRBV6-1, with 9 bases lining up with TRBD2. Per germline, CDR1 MNHNS and CDR2 SASEGT. V dropped 5 bases and J dropped 7; count of bases not matched to a gene: 6. The CDR3 sequence is 13 residues long. DNA for the CDR3: TGTGCCAGCAGTTATAGCGGGAGTGGGGAGCAGTACTTC. Protein sequence: CASSYSGSGEQYF.

The chain uses TRBV27 and TRBJ1-1; TRBD1 is a possible D gene (6 bases). V was shortened by 4 bases and J by 6 bases, with 15 bases between the two germline ends. Germline V gene sequence: CDR1 MNHEY, CDR2 SMNVEV (reference sequence). This CDR3 is built from 14 residues. The CDR3 region is CASSSIGQNPEAFF. The CDR3 DNA reads TGTGCCAGCAGTTCCATCGGACAGAATCCTGAAGCTTTCTTT.

The V and J genes are TRBV7-9 and TRBJ2-7, with 13 nucleotides matching TRBD2. Trimming took 4 bases from V and 0 from J; bases not matched to a gene: 9. Looked up from germline, CDR1 is SEHNR and CDR2 is FQNEAQ (reference sequence). CDR3 length: 18 residues. The CDR3 sequence is CASSSRTSGGIYSYEQYF. The DNA of the CDR3 is TGTGCCAGCAGCTCTCGGACTAGCGGGGGTATCTACTCCTACGAGCAGTACTTC.

The V call is TRBV19, the J call TRBJ2-7; TRBD1 aligns across 9 bases. V shed 5 bases and J 4 bases; nucleotides not matched to a gene: 9. This CDR3 has 15 amino acids. Germline V gene sequence: CDR1 LNHDA, CDR2 SQIVND (reference sequence). The CDR3 DNA is TGTGCCAGTAGTCCTTTAGGGACAGGGCAATACGAGCAGTACTTC. Protein product: CASSPLGTGQYEQYF.

V and J are TRBV27 and TRBJ2-7; 11 bases are a match to TRBD2. The V segment lost 5 bases and the J segment 3 bases; nucleotides outside the gene matches: 9. Germline loops: CDR1 MNHEY, CDR2 SMNVEV (reference sequence). The CDR3 loop spans 16 amino acids. The CDR3 loop reads CASSPTPGLAVYEQYF. The CDR3 DNA follows: TGTGCCAGCAGTCCGACCCCGGGACTAGCGGTCTACGAGCAGTACTTC.

This chain links TRBV7-7 with TRBJ1-1; D is perhaps TRBD1 (5 bases). V was shortened by 5 bases and J by 8 bases, with 12 bases between the two germline ends. Germline assignment: CDR1 SSHAT and CDR2 FNYEAQ (reference sequence). CDR3 size: 12 residues. CDR3 residues: CASSPGWGEAFF. Written as DNA, the CDR3 is TGTGCCAGCAGCCCGGGGTGGGGCGAAGCTTTCTTT.

The gene calls are TRBV10-3 and TRBJ2-2; 8 nucleotides agree with TRBD2. With 4 bases clipped from V and 6 bases from J, the junction kept 7 bases outside the gene matches. The CDR3 totals 15 residues. CDR1 is ENHRY and CDR2 is SYGVKD in the germline V gene. In DNA, the CDR3 is TGTGCCATCAGTGTAACTAGCGGAGGGGCCGGGGAGCTGTTTTTT. Its translation: CAISVTSGGAGELFF.

This chain links TRBV28 with TRBJ2-3; D is uncertain. CDR1 and CDR2 (germline): MDHEN, SYDVKM. Trimming took 6 bases from V and 4 from J, leaving 11 bases between them. The CDR3 length is 13 residues. CDR3 region: CASRSVGADTQYF. In nucleotides, the CDR3 is TGTGCCAGCAGGTCCGTAGGCGCAGATACGCAGTATTTT. Full variable domain (missing parts from reference TRBV28 and TRBJ2-3): DVKVTQSSRYLVKRTGEKVFLECVQDMDHENMFWYRQDPGLGLRLIYFSYDVKMKEKGDIPEGYSVSREKKERFSLILESASTNQTSMYLCASRSVGADTQYFGPGTRLTVL.

The rearrangement uses TRBV5-1 and TRBJ1-2, with unresolved D. The V gene's germline CDR1 is SGHRS and CDR2 YFSETQ. V was trimmed by 8 bases and J by 8 bases, leaving 13 bases between them. The CDR3 sequence is 11 residues long. In DNA form, the CDR3 reads TGCGCCAGAATGTCTCACCAGGGCTACACCTTC. Amino acid sequence: CARMSHQGYTF.

This clone appeared a few times. The V and J genes are TRBV7-9 and TRBJ2-7, with D possibly being TRBD1 or TRBD2 (5 bases each). Trimming cost V 5 bases and J 4 bases, with 21 bases left between them. In germline, CDR1 is SEHNR, CDR2 FQNEAQ (reference sequence). The CDR3 is 16 amino acids. CDR3 DNA sequence: TGTGCCAGCAGCCCTCCCGGGGACGGGAATAGGTACGAGCAGTACTTC. Encoded protein: CASSPPGDGNRYEQYF.

The J gene is TRBJ1-1, the V gene TRBV2; D is unclear. CDR1 SNHLY and CDR2 FYNNEI come from the germline V gene. Trimming cost V 3 bases and J 2 bases, with 10 bases left between them. The CDR3 length is 14 residues. CDR3 coding DNA: TGTGCCAGCAGTGACGGCAGCCGCAACACTGAAGCTTTCTTT. Protein product: CASSDGSRNTEAFF.

The gene calls are TRBV27 and TRBJ2-5; D might be TRBD1 (6 bases). Trimming stripped 4 bases from V and 4 bases from J, with 10 bases between. The CDR3 runs 13 residues. The germline V gene encodes CDR1 MNHEY and CDR2 SMNVEV (reference sequence). The CDR3 loop is CASSYQGTETQYF. CDR3 DNA: TGTGCCAGCAGTTACCAGGGGACAGAGACCCAGTACTTC.

J is TRBJ2-1 and V is TRBV4-1; 9 nucleotides align to TRBD2. Looked up from germline, CDR1 is MGHRA and CDR2 is YSYEKL. The J segment lost 9 bases and the V segment lost 6 bases, leaving 12 bases of the junction unmatched. CDR3 length equals 15 residues. The CDR3 sequence is CASRSLAGESSEQFF. As DNA, the CDR3 is TGCGCCAGCAGGAGTTTAGCGGGAGAAAGCAGTGAGCAGTTCTTC.

The J gene is TRBJ2-7, the V gene TRBV6-1; 7 positions match TRBD1. Trimming at V came to 4 bases and at J to 0 bases, leaving 6 bases not matched to a gene. The CDR3 runs 15 residues. The germline V gene encodes CDR1 MNHNS and CDR2 SASEGT. The CDR3 loop reads CASSADRVSSYEQYF. The CDR3 nucleotides read TGTGCCAGCAGTGCCGACAGGGTTAGCTCCTACGAGCAGTACTTC.